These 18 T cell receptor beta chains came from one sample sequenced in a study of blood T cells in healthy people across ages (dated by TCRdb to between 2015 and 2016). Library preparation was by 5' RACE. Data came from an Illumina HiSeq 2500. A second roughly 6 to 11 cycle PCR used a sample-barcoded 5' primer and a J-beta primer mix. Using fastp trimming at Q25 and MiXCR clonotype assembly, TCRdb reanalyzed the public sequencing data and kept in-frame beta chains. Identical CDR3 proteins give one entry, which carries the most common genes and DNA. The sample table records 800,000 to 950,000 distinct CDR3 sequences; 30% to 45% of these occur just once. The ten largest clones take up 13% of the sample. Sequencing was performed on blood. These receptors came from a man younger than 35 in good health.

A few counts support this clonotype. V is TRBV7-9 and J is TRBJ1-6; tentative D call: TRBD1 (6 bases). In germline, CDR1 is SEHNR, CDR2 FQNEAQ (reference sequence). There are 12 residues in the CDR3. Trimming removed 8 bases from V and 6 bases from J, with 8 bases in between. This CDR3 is CASQQGNSPLHF. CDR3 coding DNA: TGTGCCAGCCAACAGGGTAATTCACCCCTCCACTTT.

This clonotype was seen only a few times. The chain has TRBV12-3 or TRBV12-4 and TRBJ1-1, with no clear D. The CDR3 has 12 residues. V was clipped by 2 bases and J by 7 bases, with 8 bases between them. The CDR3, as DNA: TGTGCCAGCAGTTTAAATAGCGTTGAAGCTTTCTTT. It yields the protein CASSLNSVEAFF.

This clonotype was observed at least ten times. The CDR3 region is CRAKRTSRADTQYF. As DNA, the CDR3 is TGCAGGGCCAAGAGGACTAGCAGGGCGGATACGCAGTATTTT. The V and J genes are TRBV20-1 and TRBJ2-3, with 8 positions matching TRBD2. Germline CDR1 reads DFQATT; CDR2 reads SNEGSKA (reference sequence). The CDR3 is 14 residues long.

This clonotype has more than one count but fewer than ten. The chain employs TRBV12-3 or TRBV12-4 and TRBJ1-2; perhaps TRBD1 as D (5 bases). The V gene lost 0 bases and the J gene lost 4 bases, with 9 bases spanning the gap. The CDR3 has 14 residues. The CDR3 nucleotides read TGTGCCAGCAGTTTAGCCCGGGGCACCTATGGCTACACCTTC. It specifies CASSLARGTYGYTF.

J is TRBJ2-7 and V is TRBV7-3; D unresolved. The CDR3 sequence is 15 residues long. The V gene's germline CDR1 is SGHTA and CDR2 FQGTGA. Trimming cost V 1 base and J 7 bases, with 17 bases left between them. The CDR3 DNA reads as TGTGCCAGCAGCTTAAGCGTGGGTTCCTACAATGAGCAGTACTTC. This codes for CASSLSVGSYNEQYF.

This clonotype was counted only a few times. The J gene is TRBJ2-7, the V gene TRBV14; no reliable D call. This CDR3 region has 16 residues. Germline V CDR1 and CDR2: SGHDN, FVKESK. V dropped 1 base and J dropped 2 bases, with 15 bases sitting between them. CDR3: CASSQVWRSEAYEQYF. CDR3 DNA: TGTGCCAGCAGCCAAGTTTGGCGGTCGGAAGCCTACGAGCAGTACTTC.

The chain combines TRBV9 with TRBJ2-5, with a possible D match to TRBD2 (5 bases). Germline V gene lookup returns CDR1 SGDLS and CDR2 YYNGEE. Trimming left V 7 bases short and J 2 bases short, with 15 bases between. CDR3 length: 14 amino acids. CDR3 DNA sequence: TGTGCCAGCGGGTTTGGTAGGGAGCAAGAGACCCAGTACTTC. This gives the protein CASGFGREQETQYF.

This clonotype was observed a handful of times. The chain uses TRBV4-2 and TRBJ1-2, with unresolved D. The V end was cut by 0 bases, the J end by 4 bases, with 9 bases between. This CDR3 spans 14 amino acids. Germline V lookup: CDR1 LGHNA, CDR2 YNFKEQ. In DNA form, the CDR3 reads TGTGCCAGCAGCCAAGATCTACTGGTCTATGGCTACACCTTC. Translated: CASSQDLLVYGYTF.

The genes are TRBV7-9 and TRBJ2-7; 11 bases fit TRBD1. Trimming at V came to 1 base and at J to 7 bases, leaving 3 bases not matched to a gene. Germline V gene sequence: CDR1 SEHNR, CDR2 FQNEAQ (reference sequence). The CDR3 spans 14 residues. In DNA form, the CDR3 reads TGTGCCAGCAGCTTAGGGACAGGGGGCCTGGAGCAGTACTTC. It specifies CASSLGTGGLEQYF. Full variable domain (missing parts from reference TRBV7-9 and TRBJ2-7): DTGVSQNPRHKITKRGQNVTFRCDPISEHNRLYWYRQTLGQGPEFLTYFQNEAQLEKSRLLSDRFSAERPKGSFSTLEIQRTEQGDSAMYLCASSLGTGGLEQYFGPGTRLTVT.

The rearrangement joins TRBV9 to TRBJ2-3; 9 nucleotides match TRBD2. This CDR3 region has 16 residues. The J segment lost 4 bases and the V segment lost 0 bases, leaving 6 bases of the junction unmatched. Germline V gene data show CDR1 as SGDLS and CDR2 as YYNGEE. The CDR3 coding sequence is TGTGCCAGCAGCGTAGGGACTAGCGAAAGTGCAGATACGCAGTATTTT. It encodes CASSVGTSESADTQYF.

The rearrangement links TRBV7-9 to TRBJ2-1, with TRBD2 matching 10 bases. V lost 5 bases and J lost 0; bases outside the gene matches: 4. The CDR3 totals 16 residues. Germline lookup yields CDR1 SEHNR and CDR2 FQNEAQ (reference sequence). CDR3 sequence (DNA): TGTGCCAGCAGCCGGACTAGCGGATCCTCCTACAATGAGCAGTTCTTC. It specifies CASSRTSGSSYNEQFF.

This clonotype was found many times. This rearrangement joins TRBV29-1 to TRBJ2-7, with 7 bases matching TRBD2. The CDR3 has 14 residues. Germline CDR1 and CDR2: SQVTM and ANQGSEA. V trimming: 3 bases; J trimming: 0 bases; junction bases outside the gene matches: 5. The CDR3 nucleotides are TGCAGCGTTGAGGAGGGAGGGAGCTCCTACGAGCAGTACTTC. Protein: CSVEEGGSSYEQYF.

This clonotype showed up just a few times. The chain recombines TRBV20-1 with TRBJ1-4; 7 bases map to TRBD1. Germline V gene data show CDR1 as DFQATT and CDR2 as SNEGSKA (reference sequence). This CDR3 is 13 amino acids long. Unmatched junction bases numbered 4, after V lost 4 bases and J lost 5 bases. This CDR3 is CSAKTGLNEKLFF. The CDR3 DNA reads TGCAGTGCTAAGACAGGGTTAAATGAAAAACTGTTTTTT.

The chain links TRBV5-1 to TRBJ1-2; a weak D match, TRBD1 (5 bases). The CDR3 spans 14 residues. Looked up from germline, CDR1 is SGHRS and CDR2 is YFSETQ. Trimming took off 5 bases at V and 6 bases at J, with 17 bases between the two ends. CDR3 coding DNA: TGCGCCAGCAGAACCGCGGCTCGAGGGGATGGCTACACCTTC. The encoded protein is CASRTAARGDGYTF.

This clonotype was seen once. CDR3 sequence reads: CASSSAPLAANTGELFF. In nucleotides, the CDR3 is TGTGCCAGCAGCTCTGCCCCACTAGCAGCGAACACCGGGGAGCTGTTTTTT. The chain uses TRBV7-2 and TRBJ2-2; D may be TRBD2 (6 bases). Germline V gene data show CDR1 as SGHTA and CDR2 as FQGNSA. With 4 bases removed from V and 0 bases from J, the gap between germline ends came to 15 bases. The CDR3 sequence is 17 residues long.

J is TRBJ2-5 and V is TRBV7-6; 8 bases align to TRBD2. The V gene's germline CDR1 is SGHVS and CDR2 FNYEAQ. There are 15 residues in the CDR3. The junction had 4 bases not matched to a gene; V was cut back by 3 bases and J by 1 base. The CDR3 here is CASSFGGGSQETQYF. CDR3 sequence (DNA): TGTGCCAGCAGCTTCGGGGGGGGCAGCCAAGAGACCCAGTACTTC.

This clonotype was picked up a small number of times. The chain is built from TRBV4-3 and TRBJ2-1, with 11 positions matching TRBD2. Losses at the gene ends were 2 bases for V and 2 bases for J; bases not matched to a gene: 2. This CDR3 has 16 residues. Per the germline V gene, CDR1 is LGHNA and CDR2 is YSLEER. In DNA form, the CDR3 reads TGCGCCAGCAGCCAAAATAGCGGGGGGGCCTACAATGAGCAGTTCTTC. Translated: CASSQNSGGAYNEQFF.

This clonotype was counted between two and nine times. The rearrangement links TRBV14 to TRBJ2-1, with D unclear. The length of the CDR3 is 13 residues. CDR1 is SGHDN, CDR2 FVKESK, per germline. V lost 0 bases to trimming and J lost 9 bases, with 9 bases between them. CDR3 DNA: TGTGCCAGCAGCCAAGACTGGGCTCGTGAGCAGTTCTTC. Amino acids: CASSQDWAREQFF.